What follows are 5 T cell receptor beta chains derived from one specimen sequenced in a study of T cell changes during pregnancy in multiple sclerosis. Here immunoSEQ multiplex PCR was the method, and the copy in TCRdb shows in-frame clones only, minus some. The sample lists around 30,000 clones, 85% to 95% occurring once. The input for sequencing was CD4+ T cells from peripheral blood mononuclear cells, taken in the second trimester of pregnancy. The source of these receptors is a female donor with multiple sclerosis, enrolled in a pregnancy study.

The chain carries TRBV5-5 and TRBJ2-1; 9 bases line up with TRBD1. Germline CDR1 SGHKS, CDR2 YYEKEE (reference sequence). V was clipped by 1 base and J by 6 bases; unmatched bases: 5. The CDR3 loop spans 15 amino acids. This CDR3 reads CASSLKGGQGNEQFF. The CDR3 bases are TGTGCCAGCAGCTTGAAGGGGGGACAGGGCAATGAGCAGTTCTTC.

The rearrangement joins TRBV20-1 to TRBJ2-7; the D gene is possibly TRBD2 (6 bases). The CDR3 is 11 amino acids. Deletions cut 6 bases from V and 7 bases from J, with 13 bases between. From germline, CDR1 is DFQATT and CDR2 SNEGSKA (reference sequence). The CDR3 region has the DNA TGCAGTGCAAGGAGGGCAGGGGAGCAGTACTTC. Amino acid sequence: CSARRAGEQYF.

CDR3: CASSYTGLREGTQYF. The CDR3 DNA is TGTGCCAGCAGCTATACAGGGCTACGAGAGGGTACGCAGTATTTT. The chain is built from TRBV11-2 and TRBJ2-3; TRBD1 is a possible D gene (6 bases). V was pared by 4 bases and J by 8 bases, with 19 bases between. The CDR3 consists of 15 residues. Germline assignment: CDR1 SGHAT and CDR2 FQNNGV.

V is TRBV6-1 and J is TRBJ2-7, with 9 nucleotides matching TRBD1. After removal of 7 bases from V and 3 bases from J, the junction contained 10 bases not matched to a gene. The CDR3 length is 15 residues. Germline V gene lookup returns CDR1 MNHNS and CDR2 SASEGT. The CDR3 bases are TGTGCCAGCAAACCCGGGACAGGGAATATCTACGAGCAGTACTTC. It encodes CASKPGTGNIYEQYF.

The chain has TRBV18 and TRBJ1-1, with unresolved D. V gave up 1 base and J gave up 8 bases, with 8 bases separating them. CDR3 length: 12 amino acids. CDR1 KGHSH and CDR2 LQKENI come from the germline V gene. Here the CDR3 reads CASSPLSSEAFF. CDR3 nucleotide sequence: TGTGCCAGCTCACCACTCTCTTCCGAAGCTTTCTTT.